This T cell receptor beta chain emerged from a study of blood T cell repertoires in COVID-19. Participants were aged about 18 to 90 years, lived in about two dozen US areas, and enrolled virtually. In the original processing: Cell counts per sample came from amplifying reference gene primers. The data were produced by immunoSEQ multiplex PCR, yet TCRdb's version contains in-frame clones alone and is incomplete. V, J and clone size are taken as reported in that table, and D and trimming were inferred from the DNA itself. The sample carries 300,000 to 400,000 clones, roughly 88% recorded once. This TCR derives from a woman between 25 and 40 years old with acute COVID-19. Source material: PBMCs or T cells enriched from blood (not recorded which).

CDR3 sequence (DNA): TGCGCCAGCAGCTCAGCCGGGAACTTGTTACCCGGGGAGCTGTTTTTT. It translates to CASSSAGNLLPGELFF. The rearrangement uses TRBV5-1 and TRBJ2-2; maybe TRBD2 (5 bases). Trimming shortened V by 3 bases and J by 6 bases, and 18 bases separated the two germline ends. The CDR3 is made up of 16 amino acids. Germline V gives CDR1 SGHRS, CDR2 YFSETQ.